The clone carrying this T cell receptor beta chain was observed once. As handled by the study authors: Cell counts per sample came from amplifying reference gene primers. Using immunoSEQ multiplex PCR, the repertoire was profiled, and TCRdb retains in-frame clones only, with some absent. That table gives V, J and clone size, and the DNA gave D and trimming. This table has about 170,000 clones, about four fifths appearing once. Trimming removed 0 bases from V and 2 bases from J, with 8 bases in between. The V gene's germline CDR1 is SGDLS and CDR2 YYNGEE. CDR3 length: 14 residues. The record originates from a study of blood T cell repertoires in COVID-19. Study summary: The United States, Italy and Spain supplied acute and convalescent COVID-19 samples. Nucleic acid was either cDNA or gDNA, and it came from T cells, B-cell-depleted T cells, or PBMCs.

The specimen was peripheral blood. This TCR was recovered from a woman in her seventies who had recovered from COVID-19. The V call is TRBV9, the J call TRBJ1-2, with a tentative D call TRBD1 (6 bases). In DNA form, the CDR3 reads TGTGCCAGCAGCGTAGGAGGACAGAACTATGGCTACACCTTC. It yields the protein CASSVGGQNYGYTF. The full variable domain, with the rest looked up from reference TRBV9 and TRBJ1-2, is DSGVTQTPKHLITATGQRVTLRCSPRSGDLSVYWYQQSLDQGLQFLIQYYNGEERAKGNILERFSAQQFPDLHSELNLSSLELGDSALYFCASSVGGQNYGYTFGSGTRLTVV.